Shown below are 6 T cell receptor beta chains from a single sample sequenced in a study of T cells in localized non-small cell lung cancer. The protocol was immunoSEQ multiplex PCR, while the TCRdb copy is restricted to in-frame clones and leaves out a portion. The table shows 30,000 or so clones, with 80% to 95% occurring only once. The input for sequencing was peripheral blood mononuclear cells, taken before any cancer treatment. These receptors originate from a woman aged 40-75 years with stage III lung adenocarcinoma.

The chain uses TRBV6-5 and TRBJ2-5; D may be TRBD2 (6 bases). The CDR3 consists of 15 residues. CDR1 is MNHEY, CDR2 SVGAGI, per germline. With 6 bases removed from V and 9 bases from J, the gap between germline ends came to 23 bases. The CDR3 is CASSPRTQTGEAQYF. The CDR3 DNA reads TGTGCCAGCAGCCCCCGGACCCAGACGGGGGAGGCCCAGTACTTC.

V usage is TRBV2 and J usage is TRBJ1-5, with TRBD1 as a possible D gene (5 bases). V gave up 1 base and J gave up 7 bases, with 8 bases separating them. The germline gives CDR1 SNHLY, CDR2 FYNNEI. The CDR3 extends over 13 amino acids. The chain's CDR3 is CASSEGGEQPQHF. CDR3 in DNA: TGTGCCAGCAGTGAAGGGGGGGAGCAGCCCCAGCATTTT. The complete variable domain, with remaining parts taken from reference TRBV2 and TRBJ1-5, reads EPEVTQTPSHQVTQMGQEVILRCVPISNHLYFYWYRQILGQKVEFLVSFYNNEISEKSEIFDDQFSVERPDGSNFTLKIRSTKLEDSAMYFCASSEGGEQPQHFGDGTRLSIL.

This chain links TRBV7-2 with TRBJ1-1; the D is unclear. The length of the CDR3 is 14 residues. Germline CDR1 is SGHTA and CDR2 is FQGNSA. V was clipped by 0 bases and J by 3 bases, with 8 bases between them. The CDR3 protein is CASSLARVDTEAFF. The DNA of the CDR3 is TGTGCCAGCAGCTTAGCCCGAGTGGACACTGAAGCTTTCTTT.

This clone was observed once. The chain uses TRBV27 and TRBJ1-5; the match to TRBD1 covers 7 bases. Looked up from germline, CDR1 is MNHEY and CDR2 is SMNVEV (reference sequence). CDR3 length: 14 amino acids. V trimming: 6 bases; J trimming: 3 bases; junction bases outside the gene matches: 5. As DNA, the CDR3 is TGTGCCAGCAGCCGGGACAGCCCCAATCAGCCCCAGCATTTT. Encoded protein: CASSRDSPNQPQHF.

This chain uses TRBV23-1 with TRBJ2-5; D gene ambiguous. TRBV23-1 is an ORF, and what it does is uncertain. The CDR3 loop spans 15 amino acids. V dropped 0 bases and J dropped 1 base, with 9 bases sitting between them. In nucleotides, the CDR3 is TGCGCCAGCAGTCAATCTGGGGTACCCCAAGAGACCCAGTACTTC. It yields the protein CASSQSGVPQETQYF.

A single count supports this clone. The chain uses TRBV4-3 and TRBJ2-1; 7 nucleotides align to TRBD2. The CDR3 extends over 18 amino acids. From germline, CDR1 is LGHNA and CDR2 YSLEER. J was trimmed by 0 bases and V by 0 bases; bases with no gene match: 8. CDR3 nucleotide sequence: TGCGCCAGCAGCCAAGATTCTCGAGCGGGGAGCTCCTACAATGAGCAGTTCTTC. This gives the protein CASSQDSRAGSSYNEQFF.